This TCR beta chain was recovered during a study of blood T cell repertoires in COVID-19. The overall study: PBMCs, B-cell-depleted T cells, or T cells provided the cDNA or gDNA that made up the material.

Recovered status in Cohort 3 required two negative PCRs, clearance, or symptom resolution. TCRdb's table, derived via immunoSEQ multiplex PCR, lists solely in-frame clones and lacks some. This table holds roughly 330,000 clones, 87% found once. The receptor was isolated from a woman in her 30s who had recovered from COVID-19. Specimen: PBMCs or T cells enriched from blood (not recorded which).

The CDR3 nucleotides read TGTGCCAGCAGCCTCCGCCGGGGACAGGGGCACGATGGCTACACCTTC. Protein: CASSLRRGQGHDGYTF. The chain has TRBV13 and TRBJ1-2, with 10 bases aligning to TRBD1. Trimming at V came to 5 bases and at J to 6 bases, leaving 12 bases not matched to a gene. CDR3 size: 16 residues. Looked up from germline, CDR1 is PRHDT and CDR2 is FYEKMQ (reference sequence).